The sequence of this T cell receptor (beta chain) was determined in a study of T-cell memory formation after mild COVID-19. MiXCR, run by TCRdb on the 5' RACE reads, gives a single entry per CDR3 protein. The table includes 400,000 to 450,000 distinct CDR3 sequences, more than 15% detected once. This CDR3 is built from 17 residues. The germline V gene encodes CDR1 MNHEY and CDR2 SVGAGI. V was clipped by 5 bases and J by 3 bases, with 22 bases between them. This chain uses TRBV6-5 with TRBJ1-2; perhaps TRBD1 as D (6 bases). The origin of this receptor is a man aged 18 to 30 who had mild COVID-19 (a few samples of this study predate the infection). Cell type and time point are not known. The sequenced sample was PBMCs or a T cell subset sorted from them (not recorded which). The CDR3 sequence: CASSTLSGVGSDYGYTF. The CDR3 DNA follows: TGTGCCAGCAGTACCCTCTCAGGGGTCGGTAGCGACTATGGCTACACCTTC.